One TCR beta chain is described in this entry. The same CDR3 can be traced to other DNA sequences in this sample. The data stem from a study of blood T cell repertoires in COVID-19. TCRdb's table, derived via immunoSEQ multiplex PCR, lists solely in-frame clones and lacks some. The top ten clones hold roughly 4.2% of a sample with around 220,000 clones, 65% to 80% of them seen once. The sequenced material came from peripheral blood. The TCR comes from a middle-aged woman with active or convalescent COVID-19.

This CDR3 reads CASSLAGVSYNEQFF. CDR3 DNA sequence: TGTGCCAGCAGTTTAGCCGGGGTCTCCTACAATGAGCAGTTCTTC. The genes are TRBV27 and TRBJ2-1, with D possibly TRBD2 on 5 matching bases. V was pared by 2 bases and J by 0 bases, with 8 bases between. This CDR3 is 15 amino acids long. The germline V gene has CDR1 MNHEY and CDR2 SMNVEV (reference sequence).